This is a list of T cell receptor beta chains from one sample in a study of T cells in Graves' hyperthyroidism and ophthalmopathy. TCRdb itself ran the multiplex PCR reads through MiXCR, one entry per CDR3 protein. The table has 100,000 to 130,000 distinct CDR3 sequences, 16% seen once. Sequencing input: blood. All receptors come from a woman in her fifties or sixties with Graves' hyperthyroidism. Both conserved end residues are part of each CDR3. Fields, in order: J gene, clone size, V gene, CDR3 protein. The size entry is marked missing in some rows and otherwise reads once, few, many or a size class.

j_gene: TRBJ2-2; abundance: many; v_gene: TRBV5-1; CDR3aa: CASSLQIAGELFF
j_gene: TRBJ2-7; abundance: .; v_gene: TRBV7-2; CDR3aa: CASSLGQQLITYEQYF
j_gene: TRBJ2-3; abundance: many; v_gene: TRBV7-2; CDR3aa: CASKGSLAQQDTQYF
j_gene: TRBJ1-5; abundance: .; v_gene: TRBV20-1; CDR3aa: CSAQTGPQPQHF
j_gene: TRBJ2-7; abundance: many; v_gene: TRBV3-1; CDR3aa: CASSQLAGGYEQYF
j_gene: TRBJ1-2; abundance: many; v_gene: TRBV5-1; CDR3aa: CASSLTGSGNYGYTF
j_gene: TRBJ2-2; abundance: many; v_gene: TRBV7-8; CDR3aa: CASSITSGNKRGQELFF
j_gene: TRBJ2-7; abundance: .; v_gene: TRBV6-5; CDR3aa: CASSLVRTSGAYEQYF
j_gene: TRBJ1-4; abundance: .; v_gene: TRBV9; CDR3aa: CAGSVGVGSNEKLFF
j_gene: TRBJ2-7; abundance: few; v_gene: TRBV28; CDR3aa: CASSLTSGIYEQYF
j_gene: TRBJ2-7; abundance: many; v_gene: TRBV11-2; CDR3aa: CAYGGLGDEQYF
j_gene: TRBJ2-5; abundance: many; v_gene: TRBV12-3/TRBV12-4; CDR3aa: CASSLEGDSMETQYF
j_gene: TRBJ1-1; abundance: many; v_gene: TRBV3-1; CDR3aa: CASSPEWGTEAFF